The 12 T cell receptor beta chains below were found in one sample sequenced in a study of control samples from healthy donors and cancer patients. TCRdb keeps only in-frame clones here, not all; method: immunoSEQ multiplex PCR. The sample carries about 270,000 clones, over 75% recorded once. The source material was PBMCs. The receptors stem from a woman aged 55-70 years with lung cancer.

This chain joins TRBV12-5 and TRBJ2-7; 9 bases are shared with TRBD1. This CDR3 spans 17 amino acids. Trimming cost V 5 bases and J 3 bases; bases outside gene matches: 14. Per germline, CDR1 LGHNT and CDR2 FRNRAP. The CDR3 loop is CASGLGLGTGTVYEQYF. The CDR3 coding sequence is TGTGCTAGTGGTCTAGGGTTAGGGACAGGGACCGTCTACGAGCAGTACTTC.

The chain carries TRBV6-6 and TRBJ1-4; tentatively, D is TRBD1 (5 bases). Per the germline V gene, CDR1 is MNHNY and CDR2 is SVGAGI (reference sequence). The CDR3 runs 16 residues. The V and J ends lost 6 bases and 2 bases respectively, with 16 bases between them. In nucleotides, the CDR3 is TGTGCCAGCAGACCACAGCAGGGTTTGACTAATGAAAAACTGTTTTTT. Its protein product is CASRPQQGLTNEKLFF.

The rearrangement links TRBV6-5 to TRBJ1-1, with D possibly matching TRBD1 (5 bases). V was trimmed by 6 bases and J by 0 bases, leaving 8 bases between them. CDR3 length: 13 amino acids. Germline CDR1 and CDR2: MNHEY and SVGAGI. Here the CDR3 DNA reads TGTGCCAGCAGCACAGGAGTGAACACTGAAGCTTTCTTT. Protein: CASSTGVNTEAFF.

This chain links TRBV11-2 with TRBJ1-6, with no clear D. The CDR3 covers 15 residues. CDR1 SGHAT and CDR2 FQNNGV come from the germline V gene. Trimming cost V 0 bases and J 7 bases, with 10 bases left between them. The CDR3 spells CASSLETGGNSPLHF. CDR3 bases: TGTGCCAGCAGCTTAGAGACGGGTGGGAATTCACCCCTCCACTTT.

CDR3 in amino acids: CASSMDSQNYNEQFF. The CDR3 DNA is TGCGCCAGCAGCATGGACTCCCAAAATTACAATGAGCAGTTCTTC. The rearrangement joins TRBV5-1 to TRBJ2-1, with D perhaps matching TRBD2 (5 bases). V dropped 4 bases and J dropped 4 bases, with 15 bases sitting between them. The CDR3 loop spans 15 amino acids. Germline values: CDR1 SGHRS, CDR2 YFSETQ.

The rearrangement links TRBV2 to TRBJ2-1; TRBD2 aligns across 9 bases. V gave up 6 bases and J gave up 3 bases; unmatched junction bases: 6. This CDR3 has 15 residues. Germline lookup yields CDR1 SNHLY and CDR2 FYNNEI. The CDR3 sequence is CASSAGTSIYNEQFF. The CDR3 bases are TGTGCCAGCAGCGCCGGGACTAGCATCTACAATGAGCAGTTCTTC.

The V call is TRBV5-5, the J call TRBJ1-4, with a tentative D call TRBD1 (5 bases). In germline, CDR1 is SGHKS, CDR2 YYEKEE (reference sequence). V dropped 5 bases and J dropped 6 bases, with 14 bases sitting between them. The CDR3 extends over 14 amino acids. CDR3 coding DNA: TGTGCCAGCAGTAGCTTGGGGGGATATGAAAAACTGTTTTTT. Protein product: CASSSLGGYEKLFF.

This clone was detected once. The chain has TRBV7-2 and TRBJ2-7; D gene ambiguous. With 3 bases removed from V and 1 base from J, the gap between germline ends came to 13 bases. The CDR3 has 15 amino acids. Germline lookup yields CDR1 SGHTA and CDR2 FQGNSA. The DNA for the CDR3 is TGTGCCAGCAGCTTCCGCCCGGGCTTATCCTACGAGCAGTACTTC. This sequence encodes CASSFRPGLSYEQYF.

The chain carries TRBV6-6 and TRBJ1-2; D uncertain. The V gene lost 7 bases and the J gene lost 5 bases, with 14 bases spanning the gap. The CDR3 runs to 13 residues. Germline CDR1 and CDR2: MNHNY and SVGAGI (reference sequence). CDR3 in DNA: TGTGCCAGCAACGCCGGTGGGGAGTATGGCTACACCTTC. As protein: CASNAGGEYGYTF.

The rearrangement joins TRBV7-9 to TRBJ1-2; tentatively, D is TRBD1 (5 bases). The CDR3 covers 14 residues. Germline values: CDR1 SEHNR, CDR2 FQNEAQ (reference sequence). Deletions cut 5 bases from V and 4 bases from J, with 14 bases between. CDR3 amino acids: CASSLARVGYGYTF. In DNA, the CDR3 is TGTGCCAGCAGCCTGGCCAGGGTGGGCTATGGCTACACCTTC.

CDR3 DNA sequence: TGTGCCAGTGGACTAGCGGGAGAGGAGACCCAGTACTTC. Its translation: CASGLAGEETQYF. The rearrangement joins TRBV7-3 to TRBJ2-5, with 13 bases aligning to TRBD2. CDR1 SGHTA and CDR2 FQGTGA come from the germline V gene. The CDR3 has 13 amino acids. V was clipped by 9 bases and J by 5 bases; unmatched bases: 3.

This clone was counted only a few times. The chain combines TRBV2 with TRBJ2-3, with D possibly being TRBD1 (6 bases). Deletions cut 5 bases from V and 6 bases from J, with 21 bases between. This CDR3 contains 16 residues. Germline V gene sequence: CDR1 SNHLY, CDR2 FYNNEI. CDR3 loop: CASSPLVGHRFDTQYF. CDR3 DNA sequence: TGTGCCAGCAGTCCGTTAGTGGGACACCGGTTTGATACGCAGTATTTT.